This T cell receptor beta chain was recovered during a study of shared clonotypes between healthy human individuals. Across the study: Donors were a couple of women and a few men aged 18 to 49.

V shed 2 bases, J shed 4 bases, and the junction held 6 bases outside the gene matches. CDR3 length equals 16 residues. CDR1 is SGHTA, CDR2 FQGTGA, per germline. The table came from immunoSEQ multiplex PCR; TCRdb's copy has only in-frame clones and leaves some out. The sample records about 1,900,000 clones, around 96% being singletons. The naive CD8 fraction comprised CD45RO-negative cells positively selected for CCR7 and excluded terminally differentiated effector memory CD45RA+ cells. The rearrangement joins TRBV7-3 to TRBJ2-3, with 10 positions matching TRBD2. The sequence was collected from a man between 18 and 29 years old in good health. The sequenced sample consisted of naive CD8+ T cells sorted from blood. CDR3 residues: CASSLQAGGPADTQYF. The CDR3 DNA is TGTGCCAGCAGCTTACAAGCGGGGGGGCCCGCAGATACGCAGTATTTT.